This TCR beta chain emerged from a study of neurological immune-mediated disorders. It was by 5'RACE with 10-nucleotide random UMIs that the cDNA was made. TCRdb re-analysed the 5' RACE reads in MiXCR, keeping a single row per CDR3 protein. This repertoire shows about 38,000 distinct CDR3 sequences, 9.5% to 13% found once; its top ten account for 3% to 4%. There are many counts of this clonotype. The sequenced sample consisted of CD4+ T cells from blood. The receptor comes from a woman aged 25 to 39 with HTLV-1-associated myelopathy (HAM/TSP).

CDR3 amino acids: CASSQDGAHNEQFF. The CDR3 bases are TGCGCCAGCAGCCAAGACGGGGCTCACAATGAGCAGTTCTTC. The chain recombines TRBV4-1 with TRBJ2-1; TRBD1 or TRBD2 may be the D gene (5 bases each). Looked up from germline, CDR1 is MGHRA and CDR2 is YSYEKL. The V end was cut by 0 bases, the J end by 5 bases, with 8 bases between. CDR3 size: 14 residues.